This passage covers 13 T cell receptor beta chains from one sample sequenced in a study of T cells in Graves' hyperthyroidism and ophthalmopathy. RNA transcripts were the template for amplifying TCR beta CDR3 regions. When the TCR CDR3 underwent first-round RT-PCR, the HTBI primer set was used. TCRdb passed the multiplex PCR reads through MiXCR, listing each CDR3 protein once. The sample lists hundreds of thousands of distinct CDR3 sequences; roughly 21% were seen once. The sample consisted of blood. These receptors came from a man aged 40-50 years with Graves' ophthalmopathy.

Only a few counts were recorded for this clonotype. This chain joins TRBV28 and TRBJ1-1, with a tentative D call TRBD1 (6 bases). This CDR3 has 13 residues. V lost 5 bases, J lost 11 bases, and 18 bases lay in between. Per the germline V gene, CDR1 is MDHEN and CDR2 is SYDVKM. The CDR3 nucleotides are TGTGCCAGCAGTCCCAACTTACAGGGTTCGGCTTTCTTT. This sequence encodes CASSPNLQGSAFF.

This clonotype was seen many times. The rearrangement uses TRBV4-2 and TRBJ2-1; TRBD1 matches 8 bases. Germline V gene data show CDR1 as LGHNA and CDR2 as YNFKEQ. The CDR3 has 17 residues. The ends lost 0 bases at V and 5 bases at J; junction bases unmatched: 9. CDR3 loop: CASSQDLGQGGDNEQFF. DNA for the CDR3: TGTGCCAGCAGCCAAGACCTAGGACAGGGAGGTGACAATGAGCAGTTCTTC.

This clonotype was picked up a small number of times. The J gene is TRBJ1-1, the V gene TRBV12-3 or TRBV12-4, with 7 positions matching TRBD1. CDR3 length: 14 amino acids. V lost 5 bases and J lost 5; bases outside the gene matches: 8. CDR3 loop: CASSHRGMGTEAFF. The CDR3 DNA follows: TGTGCCAGCAGTCACAGGGGTATGGGGACTGAAGCTTTCTTT.

On this clonotype itself: The germline gene is not matched at one end of the junction; a read error may be the cause. This sequence joins TRBV7-2 and TRBJ2-4; perhaps D is TRBD1 or TRBD2 (5 bases each). Looked up from germline, CDR1 is SGHTA and CDR2 is FQGNSA. The CDR3 contains 16 residues. This CDR3 reads CAGSLVGGLAKNIQYF. The DNA for the CDR3 is TGTGCCGGCAGCTTAGTTGGGGGTTTAGCCAAAAACATTCAGTACTTC.

The gene calls are TRBV7-9 and TRBJ1-1; D gene uncertain. The germline V and J ends were trimmed by 4 bases and 1 base, with 16 bases remaining between them. CDR1 and CDR2 (germline): SEHNR, FQNEAQ (reference sequence). The length of the CDR3 is 16 residues. CDR3 sequence reads: CASSSLAVGGNTEAFF. The CDR3 nucleotides read TGTGCCAGCAGCTCCCTGGCAGTAGGCGGGAACACTGAAGCTTTCTTT. Based on the CDR3 plus reference TRBV7-9 and TRBJ1-1, the full variable domain is DTGVSQNPRHKITKRGQNVTFRCDPISEHNRLYWYRQTLGQGPEFLTYFQNEAQLEKSRLLSDRFSAERPKGSFSTLEIQRTEQGDSAMYLCASSSLAVGGNTEAFFGQGTRLTVV.

This clonotype was counted a few times. The genes are TRBV20-1 and TRBJ2-1, with 9 bases identical to TRBD2. The CDR3 sequence is 15 residues long. Trimming at V came to 6 bases and at J to 6 bases, leaving 12 bases not matched to a gene. Germline V lookup: CDR1 DFQATT, CDR2 SNEGSKA (reference sequence). The CDR3: CSAPGRAGGFNEQFF. CDR3 DNA: TGCAGTGCCCCCGGGAGAGCGGGGGGTTTCAATGAGCAGTTCTTC.

The chain is built from TRBV12-3 or TRBV12-4 and TRBJ2-3; weak D call: TRBD2 (5 bases). This CDR3 comprises 13 residues. V lost 5 bases and J lost 8, with 14 bases in between. The CDR3 region has the DNA TGTGCCAGCAGTCCCCGGGGTGAAGGTACGCAGTATTTT. This gives the protein CASSPRGEGTQYF.

This clonotype was found a few times. The V call is TRBV5-1, the J call TRBJ1-1, with D perhaps TRBD1 (5 bases). The CDR3 has 13 residues. The germline gives CDR1 SGHRS, CDR2 YFSETQ. V lost 2 bases and J 3 bases, leaving 8 bases between the germline ends. The CDR3 loop reads CASSFMGDTEAFF. In DNA, the CDR3 is TGCGCCAGCAGCTTTATGGGGGACACTGAAGCTTTCTTT.

This clonotype was counted many times. The chain joins TRBV27 to TRBJ2-1; 9 bases agree with TRBD2. Germline V lookup: CDR1 MNHEY, CDR2 SMNVEV (reference sequence). This CDR3 region has 15 residues. J lost 4 bases, V lost 3 bases, and 4 bases had no gene match. The CDR3 protein is CASSLMAGGYNEQFF. For the CDR3, the DNA is TGTGCCAGCAGTTTGATGGCGGGAGGGTACAATGAGCAGTTCTTC.

To note about this clonotype: Since a much larger clone is just one base distant, this may be a read error. The rearrangement links TRBV6-2 or TRBV6-3 to TRBJ2-7; 8 bases are a match to TRBD1. Losses at the gene ends were 2 bases for V and 3 bases for J; bases not matched to a gene: 6. The CDR3 contains 15 residues. CDR1 is MNHEY and CDR2 is SVGEGT in the germline V gene. CDR3 bases: TGTGCCAGCAGTTACGTCAGGACAGGGTACTACGAGCAGTACTTC. Translation gives CASSYVRTGYYEQYF.

This sequence joins TRBV6-2 or TRBV6-3 and TRBJ1-4; D is uncertain. The CDR3 is made up of 13 amino acids. Per the germline V gene, CDR1 is MNHEY and CDR2 is SVGEGT. The germline V and J ends were trimmed by 6 bases and 7 bases, with 12 bases remaining between them. The CDR3, as DNA: TGTGCCAGCAGCTTCCTGGACGGTGAAAAACTGTTTTTT. It is translated as CASSFLDGEKLFF.

In this sample, this clonotype turned up a few times. The J gene is TRBJ2-1, the V gene TRBV20-1; possibly TRBD2 for D (5 bases). Trimming pared 1 base from V and 0 bases from J, leaving 13 bases between. This CDR3 has 16 residues. The germline V gene encodes CDR1 DFQATT and CDR2 SNEGSKA (reference sequence). The chain's CDR3 is CSARGGLSLSYNEQFF. CDR3 DNA: TGCAGTGCTAGAGGAGGGCTTAGCCTCTCCTACAATGAGCAGTTCTTC.

As regards this clonotype: One junction end disagrees with the germline gene, perhaps due to a read error. The chain carries TRBV6-5 and TRBJ1-1; 9 bases are a match to TRBD1. CDR1 is MNHEY and CDR2 is SVGAGI in the germline V gene. The CDR3 runs 14 residues. The CDR3 here is CASSIQGANTEASF. The DNA for the CDR3 is TGTGCCAGCAGTATACAGGGGGCGAACACTGAAGCTTCCTTT.